The present TCR beta chain was sequenced within a study of T cell repertoires in cytomegalovirus infection. The wider study: CMV infection together with matching HLA type was indicated by public TCR beta signatures. Study outcomes and limitations: The ex vivo response was dominated by HLA-C-restricted CMV-specific TCR beta clonotypes. The study identified carriers of CMV plus the relevant HLA from cumulative public TCR beta family frequency.

This clonotype was counted between two and nine times. As yet, its antigen is unknown. In TCRdb, the reads were re-called with MiXCR into one record per CDR3 protein. The data contain fewer than 400,000 distinct CDR3 sequences, around 18% of them singletons. Losses at the gene ends were 5 bases for V and 1 base for J; bases not matched to a gene: 7. The length of the CDR3 is 16 residues. Germline CDR1 is SGHKS and CDR2 is YYEKEE (reference sequence). V usage is TRBV5-5 and J usage is TRBJ2-2, with TRBD2 identical over 8 bases. Sequenced sample: PBMCs. This TCR derives from a human donor in good health (CMV status not recorded). Some clones in this sample may be carry-over from other donors' samples. The CDR3: CASSPMGLENTGELFF. The CDR3 region has the DNA TGTGCCAGCAGTCCCATGGGACTAGAGAACACCGGGGAGCTGTTTTTT.